This T cell receptor beta chain was recovered during a study of cytomegalovirus exposure and HLA in healthy donors. Study findings and constraints: The authors later found most CMV-associated TCR beta chains appeared HLA-restricted. Reported findings show TCR beta sequences accurately forecast HLA-A and HLA-B alleles in most subjects.

These donors counted as nominally healthy when sampled, but unrecorded immune exposures were likely. This clone was observed a handful of times. The antigen is unknown. The PCR employed 60 Vbeta primers together with 13 Jbeta primers. The assay was immunoSEQ multiplex PCR, and TCRdb's table has in-frame clones only and misses some. The sample holds 95,000 to 150,000 clones, about 8.6% seen once. The V gene end was trimmed by 4 bases and the J gene end by 5 bases; junction bases not matched to a gene: 12. CDR3 length: 16 amino acids. The V gene's germline CDR1 is SGHRS and CDR2 YFSETQ. The TCR comes from a woman in her 40s in good health and CMV-seropositive. Sequences were obtained from PBMCs. V usage is TRBV5-1 and J usage is TRBJ2-3; 8 bases map to TRBD1. The CDR3 region has the DNA TGCGCCAGCAGCGGTCGACAGGGGCCAAGGGAAGATACGCAGTATTTT. Encoded protein: CASSGRQGPREDTQYF.